This T cell receptor beta chain is drawn from a study of vaccination effects on CD4 cells after COVID-19. Study results and caveats: Early post-infection timepoints were missing from the study, which also had few convalescent patients.

Antigen-specific CD4+ T cells were expanded with viral peptide pools in the ViraFEST assay before sequencing. Upon completion of about 10 days in culture, CD4+ T cells were isolated. Cultivation was performed at some 1.9 million PBMC per well with about 9.6 IU/ml IL-2 and roughly 9.3 ug/ml peptides added. IL-2 medium took the place of half the medium on both days 3 and 7. There are 17 residues in the CDR3. V trimming: 1 base; J trimming: 0 bases; junction bases outside the gene matches: 4. Germline-derived CDR1 and CDR2 are LGHDT and YNNKEL (reference sequence). With regard to this clone: Antigen: not known.

Produced via immunoSEQ multiplex PCR; TCRdb's table is partial and in-frame only. Here the sample spans tens of thousands of clones, approximately 73% being singletons. The specimen comprised CD4+ T cells from PBMCs cultured with HCoV-229E spike peptides, sampled before COVID-19 vaccination. The TCR sequence derives from a human donor who received a COVID-19 vaccine. The chain carries TRBV3-1 (or the pseudogene TRBV3-2) and TRBJ2-3; 10 bases fit TRBD2. The CDR3 here is CASSQGLAGVSTDTQYF. The CDR3 DNA is TGTGCCAGCAGCCAAGGGCTAGCGGGAGTAAGCACAGATACGCAGTATTTT.